This T cell receptor (beta chain) was recovered during a study of spatial heterogeneity in lung cancer. The junction had 9 bases not matched to a gene; V was cut back by 5 bases and J by 9 bases. Germline V gene lookup returns CDR1 SNHLY and CDR2 FYNNEI. The CDR3 length is 14 residues. TCRdb independently ran MiXCR on the 5' RACE reads; one entry per CDR3 protein. The sample holds more than 50,000 distinct CDR3 sequences, around 7% seen once. This clonotype was seen ten or more times. Time point given: sample taken at primary tumor resection. Whole RNA, isolated from tumor, nontumor lung or frozen PBMC, was sequenced without prior sorting. Samples were obtained from 65 to 80 donors, all untreated early-stage non-small cell lung cancer patients.

The TCR sequence derives from a female donor with early-stage non-small cell lung cancer. This chain links TRBV2 with TRBJ1-4; 7 bases match TRBD1. This sample comprised PBMCs, obtained at surgery. Here the CDR3 reads CASSLTGTEKKLFF. DNA for the CDR3: TGTGCCAGCAGTTTGACCGGGACAGAGAAAAAACTGTTTTTT.